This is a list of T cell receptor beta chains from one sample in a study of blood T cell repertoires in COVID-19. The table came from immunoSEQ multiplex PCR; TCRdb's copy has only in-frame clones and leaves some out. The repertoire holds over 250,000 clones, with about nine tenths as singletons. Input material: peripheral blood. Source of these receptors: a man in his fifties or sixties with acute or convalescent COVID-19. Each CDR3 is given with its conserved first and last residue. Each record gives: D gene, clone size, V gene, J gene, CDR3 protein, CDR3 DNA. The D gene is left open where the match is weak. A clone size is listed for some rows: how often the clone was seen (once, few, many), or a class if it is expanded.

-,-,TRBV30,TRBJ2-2,CAWRWGGSNTGELFF,TGTGCCTGGAGGTGGGGCGGATCGAACACCGGGGAGCTGTTTTTT
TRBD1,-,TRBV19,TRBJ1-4,CASRGQGLNEKLFF,TGTGCCAGTAGAGGACAGGGGTTAAATGAAAAACTGTTTTTT
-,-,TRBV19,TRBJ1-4,CASSIQGGGEKLFF,TGTGCCAGTAGTATCCAGGGAGGTGGTGAAAAACTGTTTTTT
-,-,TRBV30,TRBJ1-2,CAWNPGTFGYTF,TGTGCCTGGAACCCCGGGACATTTGGCTACACCTTC
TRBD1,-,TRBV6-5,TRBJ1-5,CASSPDRDQPQHF,TGTGCCAGCAGTCCCGACAGGGATCAGCCCCAGCATTTT
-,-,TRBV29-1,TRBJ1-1,CSVDFSQGTEAFF,TGCAGCGTTGACTTCTCCCAGGGGACTGAAGCTTTCTTT
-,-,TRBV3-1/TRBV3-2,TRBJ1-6,CASSQNYGSPLHF,TGTGCCAGCAGCCAGAACTATGGATCACCCCTCCACTTT
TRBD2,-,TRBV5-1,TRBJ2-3,CASSLVRGGMGTISTDTQYF,TGCGCCAGCAGCTTGGTTCGCGGGGGGATGGGTACGATAAGCACAGATACGCAGTATTTT
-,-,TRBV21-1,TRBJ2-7,CASISSGQGTYEQYF,TGTGCCAGTATCTCCTCGGGACAGGGGACCTACGAGCAGTACTTC
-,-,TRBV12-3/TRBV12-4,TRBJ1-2,CASRRQDNYGYTF,TGTGCCAGCAGACGCCAGGATAACTATGGCTACACCTTC
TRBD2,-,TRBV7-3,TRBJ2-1,CASSPSGNYNEQFF,TGTGCCAGCAGCCCTAGCGGGAACTACAATGAGCAGTTCTTC
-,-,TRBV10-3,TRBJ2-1,CAIAQGKDNEQFF,TGTGCCATCGCGCAGGGGAAGGACAATGAGCAGTTCTTC
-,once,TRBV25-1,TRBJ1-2,CASSEERRVSGYTF,TGTGCCAGCAGTGAAGAAAGGAGAGTCAGCGGCTACACCTTC
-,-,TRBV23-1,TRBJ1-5,CASSQDRCIPVMPQHF,TGCGCCAGCAGTCAAGATCGATGCATCCCGGTGATGCCCCAGCATTTT
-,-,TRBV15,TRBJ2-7,CATSGLAAAGEQYF,TGTGCCACCAGCGGCCTGGCCGCAGCGGGCGAGCAGTACTTC
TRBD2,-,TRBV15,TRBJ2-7,CATSRELLLSGLAGGLLASYEQYF,TGTGCCACCAGCAGGGAATTACTCCTATCCGGACTAGCGGGGGGGCTACTCGCCTCCTACGAGCAGTACTTC
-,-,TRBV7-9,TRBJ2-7,CASSFGQLYEQYF,TGTGCCAGCAGCTTCGGACAGCTTTACGAGCAGTACTTC
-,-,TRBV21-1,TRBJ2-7,CASSKPGIF,TGTGCCAGCAGCAAACCGGGAATCTTC
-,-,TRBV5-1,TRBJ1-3,CASSLRAGTERSGNTIYF,TGCGCCAGCAGCTTGAGGGCAGGGACTGAACGCTCTGGAAACACCATATATTTT
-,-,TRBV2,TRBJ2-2,CASILQGNTGELFF,TGTGCCAGCATTCTACAGGGAAACACCGGGGAGCTGTTTTTT
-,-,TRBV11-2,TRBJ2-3,CASSYFETDTQYF,TGTGCCAGCAGTTACTTTGAGACAGATACGCAGTATTTT
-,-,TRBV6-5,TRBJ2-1,CASSAGVASYNEQFF,TGTGCCAGCAGCGCAGGGGTGGCGTCCTACAATGAGCAGTTCTTC
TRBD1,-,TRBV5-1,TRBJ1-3,CASSTTGTGASSGNTIYF,TGCGCCAGCAGCACTACCGGGACAGGGGCGAGCTCTGGAAACACCATATATTTT
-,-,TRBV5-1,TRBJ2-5,CASSPRTVQETQYF,TGCGCCAGCAGCCCCCGGACAGTGCAAGAGACCCAGTACTTC
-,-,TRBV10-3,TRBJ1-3,CATRLSLSGNTIYF,TGTGCCACAAGACTGTCCCTCTCTGGAAACACCATATATTTT
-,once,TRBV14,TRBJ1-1,CASSQGRGTEAFF,TGTGCCAGCAGCCAGGGGAGGGGTACTGAAGCTTTCTTT
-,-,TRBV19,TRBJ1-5,CASSYTPLVYSNQPQHF,TGTGCCAGTAGTTACACCCCTTTGGTATATAGCAATCAGCCCCAGCATTTT
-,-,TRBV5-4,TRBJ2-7,CASSLASGSSYEQYF,TGTGCCAGCAGCTTGGCTTCTGGGAGCTCCTACGAGCAGTACTTC
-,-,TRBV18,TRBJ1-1,CASSPSPGTEAFF,TGTGCCAGCTCACCATCGCCGGGCACTGAAGCTTTCTTT
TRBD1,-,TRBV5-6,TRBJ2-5,CASSLTGGPRTGETQYF,TGTGCCAGCAGCTTGACAGGGGGACCACGTACGGGAGAGACCCAGTACTTC
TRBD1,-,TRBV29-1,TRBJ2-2,CSVAGGQGAGELFF,TGCAGCGTTGCCGGGGGACAGGGGGCCGGGGAGCTGTTTTTT
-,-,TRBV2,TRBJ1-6,CASRQDYNSPLHF,TGTGCCAGCCGTCAGGATTATAATTCACCCCTCCACTTT
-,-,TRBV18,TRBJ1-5,CASSQGNQPQHF,TGTGCCAGCTCACAGGGGAATCAGCCCCAGCATTTT
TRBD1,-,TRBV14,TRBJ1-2,CASSQLTGEEGYTF,TGTGCCAGCAGCCAACTGACAGGGGAGGAAGGCTACACCTTC
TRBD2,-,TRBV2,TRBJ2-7,CATPKRSSGSYEQYF,TGTGCCACCCCAAAGAGGAGTAGCGGGTCCTACGAGCAGTACTTC
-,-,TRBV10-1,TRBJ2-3,CASSESSPDTQYF,TGCGCCAGCAGTGAGTCGAGTCCAGATACGCAGTATTTT
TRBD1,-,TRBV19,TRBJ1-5,CASSQPGTGGFYSNQPQHF,TGTGCCAGTTCTCAACCCGGGACAGGGGGCTTTTATAGCAATCAGCCCCAGCATTTT
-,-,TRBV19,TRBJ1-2,CASNPLPLVYGYTF,TGTGCCAGTAACCCCCTGCCCTTAGTCTATGGCTACACCTTC
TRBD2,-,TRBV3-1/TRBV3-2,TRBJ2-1,CASCSGGACEQFF,TGTGCCAGTTGTAGCGGGGGGGCGTGTGAGCAGTTCTTC
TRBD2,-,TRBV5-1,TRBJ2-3,CASSLAGTADTQYF,TGCGCCAGCAGCCTAGCGGGAACAGCAGATACGCAGTATTTT
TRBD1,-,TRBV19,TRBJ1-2,CASLSRDREEIYGYTF,TGTGCCAGCCTATCCCGGGACAGGGAAGAGATCTATGGCTACACCTTC
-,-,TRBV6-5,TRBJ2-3,CASSYSGGGTQYF,TGTGCCAGCAGTTACTCGGGGGGTGGTACGCAGTATTTT
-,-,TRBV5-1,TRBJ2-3,CASSPTMDTQYF,TGCGCCAGCAGCCCTACGATGGATACGCAGTATTTT
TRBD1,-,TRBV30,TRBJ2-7,CAWSAQQGHSYEQYF,TGTGCCTGGAGTGCCCAACAGGGGCACTCCTACGAGCAGTACTTC
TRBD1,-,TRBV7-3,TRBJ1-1,CASSPDRGRDTEAFF,TGTGCCAGCAGCCCGGACAGGGGGCGCGACACTGAAGCTTTCTTT
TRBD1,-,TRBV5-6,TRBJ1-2,CASSVGTGYGYTF,TGTGCCAGCAGCGTCGGGACAGGGTATGGCTACACCTTC
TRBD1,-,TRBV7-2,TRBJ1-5,CASSPSDRGVNQPQHF,TGTGCCAGCAGCCCCAGCGACAGGGGTGTTAATCAGCCCCAGCATTTT
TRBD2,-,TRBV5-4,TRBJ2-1,CASSPTAGGYNEQFF,TGTGCCAGCAGCCCCACGGCGGGGGGGTATAATGAGCAGTTCTTC
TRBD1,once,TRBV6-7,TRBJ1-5,CASSCPGQGPRNQPQHF,TGTGCCAGCAGCTGCCCGGGACAGGGGCCACGCAATCAGCCCCAGCATTTT
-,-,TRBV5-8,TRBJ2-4,CASSYLRGVDIQYF,TGTGCCAGCAGCTACCTCAGGGGGGTGGACATTCAGTACTTC
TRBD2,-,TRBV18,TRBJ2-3,CASSPPGGAGDTQYF,TGTGCCAGCTCACCCCCCGGGGGGGCCGGAGATACGCAGTATTTT
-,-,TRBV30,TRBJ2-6,CAWSSLAGANVLTF,TGTGCCTGGAGTAGCCTTGCAGGGGCCAACGTCCTGACTTTC
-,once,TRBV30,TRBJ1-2,CAWSRGSYGYTF,TGTGCCTGGAGTCGCGGAAGCTATGGCTACACCTTC
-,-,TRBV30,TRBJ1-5,CAWSRGYSNQPQHF,TGTGCCTGGAGCAGGGGATATAGCAATCAGCCCCAGCATTTT
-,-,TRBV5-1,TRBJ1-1,CASSIIRGVGTEAFF,TGCGCCAGCAGCATTATCAGGGGAGTAGGCACTGAAGCTTTCTTT
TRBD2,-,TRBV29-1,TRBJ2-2,CSVKVRGDGELFF,TGCAGCGTAAAAGTGCGGGGGGACGGGGAGCTGTTTTTT
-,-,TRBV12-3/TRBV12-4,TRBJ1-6,CASSPDYSPLHF,TGTGCCAGCAGCCCGGACTATTCACCCCTCCACTTT
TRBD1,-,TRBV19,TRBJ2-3,CASTQGAADTQYF,TGTGCCAGTACCCAGGGGGCGGCAGATACGCAGTATTTT
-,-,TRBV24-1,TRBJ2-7,CATRNNYEQYF,TGTGCCACCAGGAACAACTACGAGCAGTACTTC
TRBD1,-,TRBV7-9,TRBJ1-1,CASKPGQGTYTEAFF,TGTGCCAGCAAACCGGGACAGGGGACTTACACTGAAGCTTTCTTT